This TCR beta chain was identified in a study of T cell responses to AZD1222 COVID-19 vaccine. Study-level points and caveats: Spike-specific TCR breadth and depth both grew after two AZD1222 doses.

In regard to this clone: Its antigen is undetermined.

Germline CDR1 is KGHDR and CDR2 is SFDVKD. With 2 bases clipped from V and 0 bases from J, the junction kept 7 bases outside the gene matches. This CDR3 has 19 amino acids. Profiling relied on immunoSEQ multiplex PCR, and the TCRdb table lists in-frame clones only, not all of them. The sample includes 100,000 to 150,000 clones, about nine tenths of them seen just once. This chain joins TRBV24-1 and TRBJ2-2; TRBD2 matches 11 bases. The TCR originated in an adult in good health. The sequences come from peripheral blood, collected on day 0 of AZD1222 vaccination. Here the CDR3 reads CATSDSRLAGTPNTGELFF. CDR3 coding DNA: TGTGCCACCAGTGATTCGAGACTAGCGGGGACACCGAACACCGGGGAGCTGTTTTTT.